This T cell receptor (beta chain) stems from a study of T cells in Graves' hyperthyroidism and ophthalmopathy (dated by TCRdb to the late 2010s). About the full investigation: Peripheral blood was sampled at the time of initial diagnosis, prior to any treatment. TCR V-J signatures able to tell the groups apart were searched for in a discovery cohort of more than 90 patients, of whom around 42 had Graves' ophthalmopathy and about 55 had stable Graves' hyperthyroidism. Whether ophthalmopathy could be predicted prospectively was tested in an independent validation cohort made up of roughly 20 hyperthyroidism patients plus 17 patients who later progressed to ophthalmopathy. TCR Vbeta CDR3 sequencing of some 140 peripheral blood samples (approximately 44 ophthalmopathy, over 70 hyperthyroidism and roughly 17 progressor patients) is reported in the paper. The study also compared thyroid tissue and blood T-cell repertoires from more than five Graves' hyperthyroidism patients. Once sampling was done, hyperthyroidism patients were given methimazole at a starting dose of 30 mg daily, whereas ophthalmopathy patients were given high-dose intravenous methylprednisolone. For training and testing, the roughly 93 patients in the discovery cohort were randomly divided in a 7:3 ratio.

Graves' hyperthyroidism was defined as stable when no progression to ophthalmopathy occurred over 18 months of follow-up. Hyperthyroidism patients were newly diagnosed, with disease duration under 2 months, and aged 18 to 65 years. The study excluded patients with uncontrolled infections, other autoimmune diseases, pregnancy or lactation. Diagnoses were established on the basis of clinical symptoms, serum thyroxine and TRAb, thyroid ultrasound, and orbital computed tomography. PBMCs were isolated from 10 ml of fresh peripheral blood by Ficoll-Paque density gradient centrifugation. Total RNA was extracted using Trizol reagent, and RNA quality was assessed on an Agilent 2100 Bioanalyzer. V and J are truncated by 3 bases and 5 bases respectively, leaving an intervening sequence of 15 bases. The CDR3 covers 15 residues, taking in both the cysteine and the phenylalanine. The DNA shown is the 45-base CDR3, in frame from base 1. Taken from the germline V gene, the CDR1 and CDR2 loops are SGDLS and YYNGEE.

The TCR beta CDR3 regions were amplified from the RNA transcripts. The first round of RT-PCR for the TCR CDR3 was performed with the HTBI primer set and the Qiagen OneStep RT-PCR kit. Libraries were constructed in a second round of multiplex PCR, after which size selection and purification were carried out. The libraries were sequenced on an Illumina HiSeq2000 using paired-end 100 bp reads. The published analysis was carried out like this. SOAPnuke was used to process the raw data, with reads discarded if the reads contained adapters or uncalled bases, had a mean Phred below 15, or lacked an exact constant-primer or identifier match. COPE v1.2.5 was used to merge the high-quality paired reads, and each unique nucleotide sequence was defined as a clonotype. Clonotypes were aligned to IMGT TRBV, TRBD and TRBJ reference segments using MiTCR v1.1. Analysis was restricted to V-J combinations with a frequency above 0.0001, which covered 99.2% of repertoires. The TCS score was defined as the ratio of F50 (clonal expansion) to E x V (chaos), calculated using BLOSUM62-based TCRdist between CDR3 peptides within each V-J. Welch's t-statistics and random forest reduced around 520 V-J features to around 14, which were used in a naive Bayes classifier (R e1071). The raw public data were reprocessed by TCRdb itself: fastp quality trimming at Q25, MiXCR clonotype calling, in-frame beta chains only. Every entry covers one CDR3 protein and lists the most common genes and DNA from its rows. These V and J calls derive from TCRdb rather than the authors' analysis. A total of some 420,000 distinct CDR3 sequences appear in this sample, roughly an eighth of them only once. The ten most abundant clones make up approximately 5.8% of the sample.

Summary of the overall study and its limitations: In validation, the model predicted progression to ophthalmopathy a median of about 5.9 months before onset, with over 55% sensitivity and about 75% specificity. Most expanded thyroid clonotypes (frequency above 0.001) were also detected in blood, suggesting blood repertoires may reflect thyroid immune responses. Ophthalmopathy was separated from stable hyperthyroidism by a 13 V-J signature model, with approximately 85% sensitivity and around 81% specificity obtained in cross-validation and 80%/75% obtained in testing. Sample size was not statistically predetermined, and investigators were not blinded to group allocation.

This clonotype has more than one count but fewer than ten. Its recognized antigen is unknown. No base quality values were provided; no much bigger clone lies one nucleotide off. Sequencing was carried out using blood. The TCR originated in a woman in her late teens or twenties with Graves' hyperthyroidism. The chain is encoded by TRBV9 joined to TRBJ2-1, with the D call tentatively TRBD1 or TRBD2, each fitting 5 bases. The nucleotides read TGTGCCAGCAGCGCGAGAGGGACGGCTAACAATGAGCAGTTCTTC. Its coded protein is CASSARGTANNEQFF.